The text below deals with one TCR beta chain. Its antigen is currently not known. Base quality data are lacking; no much larger clone is found one base away. CDR1 MGHRA and CDR2 YSYEKL were looked up in the germline V gene. Cut back by 5 bases and 6 bases, the V and J ends lie 29 bases apart. The CDR3 goes from the cysteine to the phenylalanine over 19 residues. The only DNA kept is the CDR3, 57 bases in frame from the first base. These data belong to a study of PD-L1 blockade in urothelial cancer (dated by TCRdb to 2016 to 2017). As for the study more broadly: Every patient began therapy at some point between 2013 and 2015 and was given atezolizumab 1,200 mg intravenously every 3 weeks. An ECOG performance status of 0 or 1 was recorded for the patients, and 0 to 3 prior chemotherapy regimens had been received by the patients. A median of around 150,000 T cells and some 82,000 unique TCRs was obtained from blood samples, and a median clonality of 0.080 was observed. Blood samples were analyzed 3 weeks after the start of treatment (second dose) and 6 weeks after the start of treatment. About 90% of the roughly 29 patients were males with bladder-origin urothelial cancer, and 18 of 29 reported a prior smoking history. In the same patients who had TCR sequencing, pretreatment tumors also underwent whole exome sequencing and RNA sequencing. Pretreatment blood TCR-seq was available for about 27 patients, at least one posttreatment blood collection was obtained for some 25 patients, and tumor TCR-seq was available for some 25 patients. Durable clinical benefit was defined as a progression-free survival longer than 6 months, and TCR features were additionally tested against progression-free survival and overall survival. Nine patients reached durable clinical benefit, while 15 to 25 patients did not. The study was an exploratory multi-omic analysis of somatic, immune and clinical correlates of response to PD-L1 blockade with atezolizumab in urothelial cancer. Pretreatment tumor samples, along with matched peripheral blood serially collected before and after atezolizumab treatment, were subjected to TCR sequencing. On the study overall, not on this receptor specifically: Improved progression-free and overall survival was found to be associated with pretreatment peripheral blood TCR clonality below the median. Patients with durable benefit showed greater expansion of tumor-associated TCR clones in peripheral blood 3 weeks after starting treatment (n of about 20, p = 0.022). Because the sample size was small (n ≈ 30) and many exploratory analyses were performed, the results are intended to be hypothesis-generating.

To estimate absolute template abundance from read counts, synthetic TCR analog templates were spiked into each PCR. The immunoSEQ assay used bias-controlled V and J gene primers to amplify TCRbeta CDR3 regions from genomic DNA. Sequencing of rearranged TCRbeta segments was done at approximately 20X coverage. In the original analysis: Clustering was used to correct sequencing errors, and CDR3s were annotated against IMGT so that V, D and J genes could be assigned. Downstream analyses used only productive TCRbeta rearrangements and left out out-of-frame or stop-codon sequences. To compute clonality, Shannon entropy was normalized by the log of the number of unique productive sequences and then subtracted from one. Clones differing between time points or between blood and tumor were identified using Fisher's exact test with Benjamini-Hochberg correction, with an adjusted p below 0.01 applied as the threshold. TCRdb retrieved this table from immuneACCESS and kept in-frame rearrangements only. Not all clones are present; in checked studies, unresolved V genes account for under half, and no reason is known for the remainder. D and trimming come from the DNA, and the V and J calls and clone size come from that table. The table for this sample lists about 43,000 clones; 75% to 85% of them were counted only once. Around 16% of the sample goes to the ten largest clones.

The sample's time point label, decoded: pretreatment peripheral blood. The cohort included about 27 patients with locally advanced or metastatic urothelial carcinoma who were treated at Memorial Sloan Kettering on a trial protocol. Peripheral blood mononuclear cells were collected pretreatment and during treatment, with between 1 and 8 total time points per patient. The Qiagen DNeasy Blood extraction kit was used to purify genomic DNA from total PBMCs and from tumor samples. PBMCs were collected pretreatment and during treatment, and were isolated and stored as previously described. The source was PBMCs, collected around atezolizumab (anti-PD-L1) treatment. The clonotype was recovered from a man in his sixties with urothelial cancer. This chain is built from TRBV4-1 and TRBJ2-1, with a tentative D gene TRBD1 over 6 matching bases. Here the CDR3 is given as CASSSTLDRPAEKGNEQFF. The DNA is TGCGCCAGCAGCTCCACCCTGGACAGACCGGCTGAGAAGGGCAATGAGCAGTTCTTC.